This TCR beta chain was observed in a study of blood T cell repertoires in COVID-19. The CDR3 contains 15 residues. Germline CDR1 reads MNHEY; CDR2 reads SMNVEV (reference sequence). V dropped 7 bases and J dropped 8; count of bases not matched to a gene: 11. Profiling relied on immunoSEQ multiplex PCR, and the TCRdb table lists in-frame clones only, not all of them. Of about 300,000 clones listed, under 90% are singletons. The chain joins TRBV27 to TRBJ2-1; 10 bases are a match to TRBD1. This clonotype originated in a woman in her 30s with COVID-19, enrolled during active disease. Sequencing used peripheral blood. The CDR3 DNA reads as TGTGCCAGCATTGGGCCCGGGACAGGGGTCTATGAGCAGTTCTTC. Protein sequence: CASIGPGTGVYEQFF.